Detailed here is one T cell receptor beta chain. This sample was taken from a study of OX40 agonist ivuxolimab in advanced cancers. Assay used: immunoSEQ multiplex PCR; TCRdb lists only in-frame clones, some missing. The sample holds 30,000 or so clones, more than 75% seen once. CDR3 length: 15 amino acids. Germline V lookup: CDR1 MDHEN, CDR2 SYDVKM. V shed 5 bases, J shed 2 bases, and the junction held 5 bases outside the gene matches. The chain couples TRBV28 to TRBJ2-7; 11 nucleotides match TRBD1. The receptor was isolated from an adult with an advanced solid tumor such as melanoma, head and neck, liver or kidney cancer. The sample was CD4+ or CD8+ T cells sorted from blood, taken in a trial of the OX40 agonist ivuxolimab. This CDR3 reads CASSLWTGGPYEQYF. For the CDR3, the DNA is TGTGCCAGCAGTCTTTGGACAGGGGGCCCCTACGAGCAGTACTTC.